This T cell receptor (beta chain) was identified in a study of T cell responses to AZD1222 COVID-19 vaccine. Study findings and constraints: Repertoire sampling happened only post peak T cell response. At baseline, just 6 or 7 AZD1222 recipients tested seropositive.

Sequencing used immunoSEQ multiplex PCR; TCRdb keeps in-frame clones, though not all of them. This table holds about 78,000 clones, 70% to 85% found once. The CDR3 contains 15 residues. Germline V CDR1 and CDR2: LGHNA, YSLEER. The V end was cut by 0 bases, the J end by 4 bases, with 13 bases between. A remark on this clone: Its cognate antigen is unknown.

This receptor was obtained from an adult in good health. This sequence joins TRBV4-3 and TRBJ2-7, with D possibly matching TRBD1 (6 bases). Sequenced here: peripheral blood, sampled on day 0 of AZD1222 vaccination. In DNA form, the CDR3 reads TGCGCCAGCAGCCAAGACGCGCAGGGGACGTACGAGCAGTACTTC. The encoded protein is CASSQDAQGTYEQYF.